The 5 T cell receptor beta chains below come from one sample, sequenced in a study of cytomegalovirus exposure and HLA in healthy donors. With 60 Vbeta and 13 Jbeta primers, the PCR was carried out. Measured with immunoSEQ multiplex PCR; TCRdb has only the in-frame clones, and not every one. There are under 150,000 clones in the sample; roughly 67% occur only once, and about 8.3% lies in the top ten. What was sequenced was PBMCs. These receptors were collected from a man younger than 30 in good health and CMV-seropositive.

This chain joins TRBV4-1 and TRBJ2-3, with TRBD2 matching 10 bases. Germline values: CDR1 MGHRA, CDR2 YSYEKL. The CDR3 spans 16 residues. The V gene end was trimmed by 0 bases and the J gene end by 8 bases; junction bases not matched to a gene: 8. The CDR3 DNA follows: TGCGCCAGCAGCCAAGAGGGTAGCGGGGGGACGGGTACGCAGTATTTT. Its protein product is CASSQEGSGGTGTQYF.

The chain combines TRBV18 with TRBJ1-6; D not resolved. Trimming removed 0 bases from V and 5 bases from J, with 11 bases in between. There are 16 residues in the CDR3. Germline-derived CDR1 and CDR2 are KGHSH and LQKENI. The CDR3: CASSPPRANNNSPLHF. CDR3 coding DNA: TGTGCCAGCTCACCACCGAGGGCAAATAATAATTCACCCCTCCACTTT.

The chain links TRBV28 to TRBJ1-5; D remains ambiguous. The CDR3 extends over 14 amino acids. V was clipped by 3 bases and J by 4 bases, with 10 bases between them. Germline V gives CDR1 MDHEN, CDR2 SYDVKM. The CDR3 loop reads CASSFRVLNQPQHF. The DNA for the CDR3 is TGTGCCAGCAGTTTCCGAGTCCTAAATCAGCCCCAGCATTTT.

The chain couples TRBV5-1 to TRBJ1-4; 7 positions match TRBD1. There are 14 residues in the CDR3. V dropped 4 bases and J dropped 8; count of bases not matched to a gene: 8. Germline CDR1 and CDR2: SGHRS and YFSETQ. CDR3 amino acids: CASSTGTEPEKLFF. CDR3 coding DNA: TGCGCCAGCAGCACCGGGACAGAACCCGAAAAACTGTTTTTT.

Only a few counts were recorded for this clone. The chain combines TRBV27 with TRBJ1-6, with 11 bases that match TRBD1. The CDR3 is 16 residues long. Looked up from germline, CDR1 is MNHEY and CDR2 is SMNVEV (reference sequence). Trimming cost V 6 bases and J 10 bases; bases outside gene matches: 11. The CDR3, as DNA: TGTGCCAGCAGAAAAACGGTCGGGACAGGGGGGTCACCCCTCCACTTT. Its protein is CASRKTVGTGGSPLHF.